Listed below are T cell receptor beta chains from one sample, sequenced in a study of cytomegalovirus exposure and HLA in healthy donors. Sequencing used immunoSEQ multiplex PCR; TCRdb keeps in-frame clones, though not all of them. Seen here are about 200,000 clones, 70% to 90% observed once, and the top ten hold 0.25% to 0.4%. Sequenced: PBMCs. The receptors come from a woman in her 30s in good health and CMV-seronegative. The CDR3 runs from the conserved cysteine through the conserved F or W. The D gene is left open where the match is weak. Only some rows state a clone size, as once, few, many or a class for expanded clones.

size: .
D: TRBD1
J: TRBJ1-1
V: TRBV28
DNA: TGTGCCAGCGGGGCAGGGGGCGTTGAAGCTTTCTTT
CDR3: CASGAGGVEAFF

size: .
D: TRBD1
J: TRBJ2-7
V: TRBV5-1
DNA: TGCGCCAGCAGCCAACAGACAGGGAGAGAGAACGAGCAGTACTTC
CDR3: CASSQQTGRENEQYF

size: .
D: TRBD2
J: TRBJ2-2
V: TRBV7-9
DNA: TGTGCCAGCAGCGCAACTAGCGGATGGAACACCGGGGAGCTGTTTTTT
CDR3: CASSATSGWNTGELFF

size: .
D: TRBD2
J: TRBJ2-1
V: TRBV11-2
DNA: TGTGCCAGCAGCCATAAGGGGGGACTAGCGGGAGGGAGTGAGCAGTTCTTC
CDR3: CASSHKGGLAGGSEQFF

size: .
D: TRBD2
J: TRBJ2-3
V: TRBV2
DNA: TGTGCCAGCAGTCGACTAGCGGGAGGTAGCACAGATACGCAGTATTTT
CDR3: CASSRLAGGSTDTQYF

size: .
D: TRBD2
J: TRBJ2-1
V: TRBV6-1
DNA: TGTGCCAGCCGAAATCGGGGGGGGACCTACAATGAGCAGTTCTTC
CDR3: CASRNRGGTYNEQFF

size: .
D: .
J: TRBJ2-7
V: TRBV5-1
DNA: TGCGCCAGCAGTGGCGGGGCCTCCTACGAGCAGTACTTC
CDR3: CASSGGASYEQYF

size: .
D: .
J: TRBJ2-2
V: TRBV11-3
DNA: TGTGCCAGCAGCTTAGGGCGGGGAAAAGAACCCGGGGAGCTGTTTTTT
CDR3: CASSLGRGKEPGELFF

size: .
D: .
J: TRBJ2-1
V: TRBV2
DNA: TGTGCCAGCACGCGTTCACTATGGCCTAGCGTTTTTAGCTCCTACAATGAGCAGTTCTTC
CDR3: CASTRSLWPSVFSSYNEQFF

size: .
D: TRBD1
J: TRBJ2-7
V: TRBV6-5
DNA: TGTGCCAGCAGCTGGGGACAGAAGAGCTCCTACGAGCAGTACTTC
CDR3: CASSWGQKSSYEQYF

size: .
D: .
J: TRBJ2-1
V: TRBV4-1
DNA: TGCGCCAGCAGCACCCAGGTGGGGGGATCCTACAATGAGCAGTTCTTC
CDR3: CASSTQVGGSYNEQFF

size: .
D: .
J: TRBJ2-7
V: TRBV28
DNA: TGTGCCAGCAGTTTCGCGGGTTCGGGATACGAGCAGTACTTC
CDR3: CASSFAGSGYEQYF

size: .
D: .
J: TRBJ2-2
V: TRBV6-5
DNA: TGTGCCAGCACTCCGGGGACAACCACCGGGGAGCTGTTTTTT
CDR3: CASTPGTTTGELFF

size: .
D: .
J: TRBJ2-3
V: TRBV2
DNA: TGTGCCAGCACCCCCCCGGAGGGGATCTCAGATACGCAGTATTTT
CDR3: CASTPPEGISDTQYF

size: .
D: .
J: TRBJ2-2
V: TRBV9
DNA: TGTGCCAGCAGCGTAGGGCCGCAAGCGAACACCGGGGAGCTGTTTTTT
CDR3: CASSVGPQANTGELFF

size: few
D: .
J: TRBJ1-5
V: TRBV15
DNA: TGTGCCACCAGCAGAGATGGGGGGGTGAGGGATCAGCCCCAGCATTTT
CDR3: CATSRDGGVRDQPQHF

size: .
D: TRBD1
J: TRBJ2-7
V: TRBV28
DNA: TGTGCCAGCAGTTCCGGGACAGGGATTCTGGGCTCCTACGAGCAGTACTTC
CDR3: CASSSGTGILGSYEQYF

size: .
D: TRBD1
J: TRBJ2-2
V: TRBV5-4
DNA: TGTGCCTTCGGGACAGGGGGGTCCACCGGGGAGCTGTTTTTT
CDR3: CAFGTGGSTGELFF

size: few
D: TRBD2
J: TRBJ2-3
V: TRBV19
DNA: TGTGCCAGTAGTATCGGTCTAGCGGGGGACACAGATACGCAGTATTTT
CDR3: CASSIGLAGDTDTQYF

size: few
D: .
J: TRBJ2-1
V: TRBV5-1
DNA: TGCGCCAGCAGCTTCGACTCCACTTTCGAGCAGTTCTTC
CDR3: CASSFDSTFEQFF

size: .
D: TRBD2
J: TRBJ2-1
V: TRBV7-3
DNA: TGTGCCAGCAGCCCAACGGTGGGCGGGAGGGCCCATGAGCAGTTCTTC
CDR3: CASSPTVGGRAHEQFF

size: .
D: TRBD1
J: TRBJ1-1
V: TRBV28
DNA: TGTGCCAGCGGACCTGCCGGGACAGAGGTGGCTTTCTTT
CDR3: CASGPAGTEVAFF